This T cell receptor beta chain appears in the sequencing data of a study of blood T cells in healthy people across ages (dated by TCRdb to between 2015 and 2017). Concerning the study at large: Template switching captured roughly one uniquely barcoded TCR beta cDNA molecule per two T cells in model experiments. The donors were split into four age groups: young (average 16 years), middle-aged (about 40), aged (more than 60) and long-lived (approximately 89). For two donors (one aged 18 to 30 and one aged 80 or older), the study analyzed two additional independent replicas of 1 million unique cDNA reads from the same blood draw. To avoid experimental bias, donors of different ages were distributed randomly across sequencing lanes. To track age-related changes in TCR beta repertoire diversity, the study relied on deep sequencing normalized with unique cDNA molecular identifiers. Paper-wide results and their limitations: The long-lived group showed more naive CD4+ T cells, fewer expanded clones and increased TCR diversity than the aged group, suggesting age selection. The CMV infection status of donors was not known, potentially confounding age-related changes in expanded clonotypes. Since profiling was done on bulk unsorted PBMCs, naive and antigen-experienced compartments could not be conclusively compared. A strong correlation was found between observed TCR beta diversity and the percentage of naive T cells measured by flow cytometry. As age increased, observed TCR beta diversity per million T cells dropped in a roughly linear way, and a significant reduction was already evident by age 40. Estimates of total diversity from one million sequenced T cells were regarded as lower bounds and underestimates.

The 39 donors, aged about 6 to 95 years, were systemically healthy Caucasian individuals from Russia. Each donor gave ten milliliters of peripheral blood, drawn into EDTA-treated Vacutainer tubes. Ficoll-Paque density-gradient centrifugation was used to isolate PBMCs, with at least 6 million per sample. Trizol reagent was used to extract total RNA from PBMCs, with at least 6 micrograms per sample. For every donor, flow cytometry on a PBMC aliquot measured the percentage of naive CD45RAhigh/CD27high T cells. This clonotype was counted ten times or more. Its antigen is not yet known. Base qualities are not provided; no much larger clone lies one nucleotide away. Library prep was done by 5' RACE. The reads were generated on an Illumina HiSeq 2500. The second PCR ran for about 6 to 12 cycles and used a J-beta primer mix along with a sample-barcoded 5' primer. A template-switch 5' adaptor carrying 12 random nucleotides introduced a unique molecular identifier onto each TCR beta cDNA molecule. Each sample yielded at least 3 million CDR3-containing paired-end reads. All of the RNA was converted into first-strand cDNA using the Mint cDNA synthesis kit, with a TRBC-specific oligonucleotide serving as the primer. Following uracil-DNA glycosylase treatment, a first 18-cycle PCR with universal primers M1SS and BC2_uni_R was performed on all cDNA. On the study's bioinformatics: Normalization of each sample was performed by random selection of 1 million high-quality reads, each carrying a distinct molecular identifier. Instead of being binned into consensus sequences, reads with shared molecular identifiers were discarded. MiTCR, with a Q25 quality threshold and the strictest error-elimination algorithm, was used for CDR3 identification, clonotype clustering and error correction. A nonparametric unseen species model using Euler transformation provided a lower-bound estimate of total TCR beta diversity. The public reads were quality trimmed at Q25 with fastp and then assembled into clones with MiXCR by TCRdb, keeping productive beta chains. Records with the same CDR3 protein are collapsed into one entry carrying the most frequent genes and DNA. What appears here as the V and J calls and clone size reflects TCRdb's work, not the paper's. This sample gives about 810,000 distinct CDR3 sequences in total; around 34% of them show up just once. The ten largest make up around 13% of the sample.

Sequencing used blood. The receptor comes from a man younger than 35 in good health.

The DNA is as follows: TGTGCCTGGAGGAGGACTAGCGGCTACTACGAGCAGTACTTC. Translated, this is CAWRRTSGYYEQYF. The rearrangement combines TRBV30 with TRBJ2-7, and 10 bases in between align with TRBD2. Trimming leaves V shorter by 3 bases and J shorter by 3 bases, with the junction holding 5 bases beyond the gene matches. Per the germline V gene (reference sequence), GTSNPN is the CDR1 and SVGIG is the CDR2. CDR3 length: 14 amino acids, cysteine to phenylalanine. Solely the CDR3 DNA is kept, with 42 bases framed from the first base.